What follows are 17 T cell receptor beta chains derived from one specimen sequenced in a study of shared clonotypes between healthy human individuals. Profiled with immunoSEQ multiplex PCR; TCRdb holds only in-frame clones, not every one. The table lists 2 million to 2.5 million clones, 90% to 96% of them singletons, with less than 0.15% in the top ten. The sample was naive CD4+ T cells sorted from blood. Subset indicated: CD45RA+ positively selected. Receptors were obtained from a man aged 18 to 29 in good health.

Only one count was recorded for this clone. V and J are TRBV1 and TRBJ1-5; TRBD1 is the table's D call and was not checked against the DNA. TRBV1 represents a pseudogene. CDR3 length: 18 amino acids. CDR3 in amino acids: CTSSQDSNRGGCGQPQHF. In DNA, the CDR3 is TGCACCAGCAGCCAAGATAGTAATAGGGGTGGGTGCGGTCAGCCCCAGCATTTT.

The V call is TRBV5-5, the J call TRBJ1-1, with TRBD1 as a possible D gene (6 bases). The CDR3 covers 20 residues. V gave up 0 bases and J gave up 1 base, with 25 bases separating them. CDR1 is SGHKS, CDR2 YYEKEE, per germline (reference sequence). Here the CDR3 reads CASSLAPYVAGAKGNTEAFF. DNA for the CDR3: TGTGCCAGCAGCTTGGCCCCCTACGTGGCAGGGGCGAAGGGGAACACTGAAGCTTTCTTT.

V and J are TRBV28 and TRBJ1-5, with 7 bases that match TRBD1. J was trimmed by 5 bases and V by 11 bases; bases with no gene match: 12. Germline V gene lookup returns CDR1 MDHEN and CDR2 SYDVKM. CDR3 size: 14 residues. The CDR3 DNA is TGTGCCGCCAGGGGGGGGGAGAGGTATCAGCCCCAGCATTTT. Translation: CAARGGERYQPQHF.

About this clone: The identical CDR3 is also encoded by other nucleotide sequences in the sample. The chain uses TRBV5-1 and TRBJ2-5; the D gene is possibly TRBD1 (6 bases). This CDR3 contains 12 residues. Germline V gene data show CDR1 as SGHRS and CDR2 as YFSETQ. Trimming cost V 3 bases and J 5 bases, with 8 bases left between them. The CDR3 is CASSYQGETQYF. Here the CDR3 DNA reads TGCGCCAGCAGCTACCAGGGGGAGACCCAGTACTTC.

The CDR3 protein is CASNLLNSPLHF. CDR3 sequence (DNA): TGTGCCAGCAACTTGCTTAATTCACCCCTCCACTTT. This chain uses TRBV6-1 with TRBJ1-6, with D hard to call. The germline CDR1 and CDR2 sequences are MNHNS and SASEGT. Trimming took off 7 bases at V and 6 bases at J, with 7 bases between the two ends. The CDR3 has 12 residues.

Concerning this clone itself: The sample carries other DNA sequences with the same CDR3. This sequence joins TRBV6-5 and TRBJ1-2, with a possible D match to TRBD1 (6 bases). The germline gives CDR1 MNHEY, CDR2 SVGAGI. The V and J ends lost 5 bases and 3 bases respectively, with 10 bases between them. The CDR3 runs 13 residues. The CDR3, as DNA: TGTGCCAGCAGTAGGGGGGATGACTATGGCTACACCTTC. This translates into CASSRGDDYGYTF.

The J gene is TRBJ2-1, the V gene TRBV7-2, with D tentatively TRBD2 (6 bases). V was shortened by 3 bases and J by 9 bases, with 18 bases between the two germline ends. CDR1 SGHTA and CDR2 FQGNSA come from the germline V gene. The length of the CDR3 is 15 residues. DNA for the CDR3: TGTGCCAGCAGCTTTTCTCCCGGGACTTGGGGTGAGCAGTTCTTC. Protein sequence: CASSFSPGTWGEQFF. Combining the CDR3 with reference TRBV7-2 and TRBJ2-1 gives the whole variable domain GAGVSQSPSNKVTEKGKDVELRCDPISGHTALYWYRQSLGQGLEFLIYFQGNSAPDKSGLPSDRFSAERTGGSVSTLTIQRTQQEDSAVYLCASSFSPGTWGEQFFGPGTRLTVL.

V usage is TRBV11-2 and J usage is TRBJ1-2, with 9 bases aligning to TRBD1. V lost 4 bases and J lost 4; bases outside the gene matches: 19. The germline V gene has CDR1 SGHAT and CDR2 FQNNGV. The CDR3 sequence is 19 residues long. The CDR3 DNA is TGTGCCAGCAGCTCGATCGTCGACAGGGGGGCGCATGGCGGCTATGGCTACACCTTC. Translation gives CASSSIVDRGAHGGYGYTF.

The CDR3 loop is CASSSTGPSGYTF. The CDR3 DNA follows: TGTGCCAGCAGTTCGACAGGGCCCTCTGGCTACACCTTC. The rearrangement uses TRBV28 and TRBJ1-2; 7 nucleotides agree with TRBD1. Germline trimming cut 4 bases from V and 7 bases from J; bases unmatched to any gene: 6. Germline-derived CDR1 and CDR2 are MDHEN and SYDVKM. This CDR3 has 13 amino acids.

In DNA form, the CDR3 reads TGCGCCAGCAGTCACAGGGTGGGGAGGGAGACCCAGTACTTC. Protein product: CASSHRVGRETQYF. The chain is built from TRBV4-1 and TRBJ2-5; D may be TRBD1 or TRBD2 (6 bases each). Per germline, CDR1 MGHRA and CDR2 YSYEKL. The germline V and J ends were trimmed by 6 bases and 5 bases, with 16 bases remaining between them. The CDR3 is 14 residues long.

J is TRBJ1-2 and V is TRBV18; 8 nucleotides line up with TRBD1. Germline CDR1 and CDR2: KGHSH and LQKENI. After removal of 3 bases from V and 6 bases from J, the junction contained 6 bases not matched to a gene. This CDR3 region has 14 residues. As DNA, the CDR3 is TGTGCCAGCTCACCCCCACAGGGGGGAAATGGCTACACCTTC. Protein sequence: CASSPPQGGNGYTF.

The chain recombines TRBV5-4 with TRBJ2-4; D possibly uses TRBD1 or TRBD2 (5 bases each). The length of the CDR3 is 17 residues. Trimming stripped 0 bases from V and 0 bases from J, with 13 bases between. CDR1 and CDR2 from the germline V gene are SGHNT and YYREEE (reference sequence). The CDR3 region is CASSLGGTLLAKNIQYF. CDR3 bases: TGTGCCAGCAGCTTGGGTGGGACCCTGCTAGCCAAAAACATTCAGTACTTC.

CDR3 nucleotides: TGTGCCATCAGCCGAGCCCCTAGCGGGGGGACCCAAGAGACCCAGTACTTC. It encodes CAISRAPSGGTQETQYF. V usage is TRBV10-3 and J usage is TRBJ2-5, with 11 positions matching TRBD2. The CDR3 totals 17 residues. Germline values: CDR1 ENHRY, CDR2 SYGVKD. V was clipped by 6 bases and J by 1 base; unmatched bases: 10.

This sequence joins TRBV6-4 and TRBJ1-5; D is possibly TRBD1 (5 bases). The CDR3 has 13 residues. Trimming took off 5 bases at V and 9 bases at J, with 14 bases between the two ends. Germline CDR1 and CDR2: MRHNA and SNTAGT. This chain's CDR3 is CASSRDVEGPQHF. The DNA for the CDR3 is TGTGCCAGCAGTCGGGACGTGGAAGGGCCCCAGCATTTT.

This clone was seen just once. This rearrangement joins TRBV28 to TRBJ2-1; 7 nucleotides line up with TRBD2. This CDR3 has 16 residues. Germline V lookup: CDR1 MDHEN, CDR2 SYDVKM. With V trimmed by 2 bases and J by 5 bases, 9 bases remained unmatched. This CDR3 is CASSLGAGVFNNEQFF. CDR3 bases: TGTGCCAGCAGTTTAGGGGCGGGGGTTTTCAACAATGAGCAGTTCTTC.

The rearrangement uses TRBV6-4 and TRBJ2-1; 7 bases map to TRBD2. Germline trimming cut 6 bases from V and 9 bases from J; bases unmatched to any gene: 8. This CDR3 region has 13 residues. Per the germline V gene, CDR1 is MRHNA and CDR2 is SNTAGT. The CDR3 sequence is CASRLSREVEQFF. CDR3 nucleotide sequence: TGTGCCAGCAGACTATCTCGGGAGGTTGAGCAGTTCTTC.

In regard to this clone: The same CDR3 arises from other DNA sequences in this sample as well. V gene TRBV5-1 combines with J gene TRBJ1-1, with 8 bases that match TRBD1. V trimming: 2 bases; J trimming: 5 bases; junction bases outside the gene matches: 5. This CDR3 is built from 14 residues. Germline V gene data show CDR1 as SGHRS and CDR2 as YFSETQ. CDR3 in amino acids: CASSLDRGRTEAFF. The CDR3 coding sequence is TGCGCCAGCAGCTTAGACAGGGGAAGGACTGAAGCTTTCTTT.